This record concerns one T cell receptor (beta chain) sequence. This CDR3 is also generated by other DNA sequences in the sample. Assay used: immunoSEQ multiplex PCR; TCRdb lists only in-frame clones, some missing. The top ten hold approximately 2% of the sample, which has 250,000 to 300,000 clones, nearly 90% seen once. This specimen comes from a study of blood T cell repertoires in COVID-19. Study summary: The samples span acute and convalescent COVID-19 from the United States, Italy and Spain.

The CDR3 has 11 amino acids. With 4 bases removed from V and 3 bases from J, the gap between germline ends came to 7 bases. The germline V gene encodes CDR1 SQVTM and CDR2 ANQGSEA. This TCR derives from an older woman who had recovered from COVID-19. The sequencing input was PBMCs or T cells enriched from blood (not recorded which). V usage is TRBV29-1 and J usage is TRBJ2-7; maybe TRBD2 (5 bases). CDR3 in DNA: TGCAGCGTTGGCCGGGACTACGAGCAGTACTTC. Translating gives CSVGRDYEQYF.